The entry below gives a single TCR beta chain sequence along with its context. Its antigen is not yet known. No much larger clonotype is one base removed from it; base qualities were not supplied. Its CDR3 holds 14 amino acids, cysteine through phenylalanine. Only the CDR3 DNA stays, 42 bases, in frame from base 1. For this chain, trimming is 3 bases at the V end and 6 bases at the J end, and the number of junction bases without a gene match is 5. Per the germline V gene, SGDLS is the CDR1 and YYNGEE is the CDR2. The data are from a study of blood T cells in healthy people across ages (dated by TCRdb to 2015 to 2017). For context, the study as a whole: In model experiments, template switching captured roughly one uniquely barcoded TCR beta cDNA molecule for every two T cells. Two additional independent replicas of 1 million unique cDNA reads from the same blood draw were analyzed for two donors (one aged 18 to 29 and one aged 80 or older). To avoid experimental bias, donors of different ages were randomly spread across the sequencing lanes. Age-related changes in TCR beta repertoire diversity were measured in the study by deep sequencing normalized with unique cDNA molecular identifiers. The donors were split into four age groups: young (average roughly 15 years), middle-aged (over 35), aged (about 56) and long-lived (approximately 80).

Here is what the overall study found, with its caveats: Since profiling was done on bulk unsorted PBMCs, naive and antigen-experienced compartments could not be conclusively compared. Observed TCR beta diversity per million T cells fell roughly linearly with age, and a significant reduction was already apparent by age around 40. Total diversity estimates from one million sequenced T cells were considered lower bounds and underestimates. Donor CMV infection status was unknown, potentially confounding age-related changes in expanded clonotypes. Compared with the aged group, more naive CD4+ T cells, fewer expanded clones and increased TCR diversity were shown by the long-lived group, suggesting age selection. The percentage of naive T cells measured by flow cytometry correlated strongly with observed TCR beta diversity.

The receptor library was made with 5' RACE. TCRdb shows the sequencer as Illumina HiSeq 2500. A second roughly 6 to 11 cycle PCR used a sample-barcoded 5' primer and a J-beta primer mix. Each TCR beta cDNA molecule received a unique molecular identifier from a template-switch 5' adaptor carrying 12 random nucleotides. Each sample yielded at least 3 million CDR3-containing paired-end reads. The Mint cDNA synthesis kit, primed by a TRBC-specific oligonucleotide, was used to synthesize first-strand cDNA from all RNA. After uracil-DNA glycosylase treatment, a first 18-cycle PCR used universal primers M1SS and BC2_uni_R on all cDNA. On the study's bioinformatics: For normalization, 1 million high-quality reads were randomly selected from each sample, with every read carrying a distinct molecular identifier. Instead of being binned into consensus sequences, reads with shared molecular identifiers were discarded. MiTCR, run with a Q25 quality threshold and the strictest error-elimination algorithm, handled CDR3 identification, clonotype clustering and error correction. Lower-bound total TCR beta diversity was estimated with a nonparametric unseen species model using Euler transformation. TCRdb cleaned the public reads at Q25 with fastp, built clones with MiXCR and kept in-frame beta chains. Every CDR3 protein is listed once, alongside the most common genes and DNA of its rows. The V and J calls and clone size are TCRdb's, not the authors'. The sample yields 800,000 or so distinct CDR3 sequences; approximately 59% were counted once. The leading ten clones occupy roughly a quarter of the sample.

The 39 donors, aged about 6 to 90 years, were systemically healthy Caucasian individuals from Russia. Roughly 10 milliliters of peripheral blood were drawn from each donor into EDTA-treated Vacutainer tubes. PBMCs were isolated by Ficoll-Paque density-gradient centrifugation, with at least 6 million obtained per sample. Trizol reagent was used to extract total RNA from PBMCs, with at least 5 micrograms per sample. For every donor, an aliquot of PBMCs went through flow cytometry to measure the percentages of naive CD45RAhigh/CD27high T cells. This clonotype originated in a man aged 25 to 40 in good health. Sample: blood. Recombination joined TRBV9 with TRBJ1-5, with 8 bases matching TRBD1. The CDR3 is CASSAQGAAQPQHF. The bases read TGTGCCAGCAGCGCCCAGGGGGCGGCTCAGCCCCAGCATTTT. Reference TRBV9 and TRBJ1-5 proteins supply the regions before and after the CDR3; the full variable domain is: DSGVTQTPKHLITATGQRVTLRCSPRSGDLSVYWYQQSLDQGLQFLIQYYNGEERAKGNILERFSAQQFPDLHSELNLSSLELGDSALYFCASSAQGAAQPQHFGDGTRLSIL.